A single sample is the source of the 11 T cell receptor beta chains below, sequenced in a study of vaccination and CD4 T cells after COVID-19. As to treatment: approximately nine-day PBMC culture with coronavirus spike peptide pools or control peptides (ViraFEST assay). Cultured CD4+ T cells had their DNA profiled by the Oncomine TCR Beta short-read assay. TCRdb reprocessed the PCR reads via MiXCR and lists one record per CDR3 protein. The sample records approximately 12,000 distinct CDR3 sequences, roughly 61% being singletons. These receptors lack a known antigen. Sequenced sample: CD4+ T cells from blood, cultured in vitro. The receptors were gathered from a human donor who had recovered from COVID-19.

The sample holds a few counts of this clonotype. The chain is built from TRBV20-1 and TRBJ2-5; D is unresolved. This CDR3 region has 14 residues. The germline V gene has CDR1 DFQATT and CDR2 SNEGSKA (reference sequence). Trimming removed 3 bases at V and 2 bases at J, with 13 bases between. CDR3 amino acids: CSASRSVNQETQYF. CDR3 DNA sequence: TGCAGTGCTAGCCGGTCAGTAAATCAAGAGACCCAGTACTTC.

This rearrangement joins TRBV28 to TRBJ2-1; D may match TRBD1 or TRBD2 (5 bases each). Germline-derived CDR1 and CDR2 are MDHEN and SYDVKM. The germline V and J ends were trimmed by 7 bases and 7 bases, with 11 bases remaining between them. The CDR3 runs 12 residues. CDR3 residues: CASNFGGNEQFF. DNA for the CDR3: TGTGCCAGCAACTTTGGGGGTAATGAGCAGTTCTTC.

This clonotype was recorded once. The chain uses TRBV7-9 and TRBJ2-1; 8 positions agree with TRBD2. Germline values: CDR1 SEHNR, CDR2 FQNEAQ (reference sequence). J was trimmed by 6 bases and V by 3 bases; bases with no gene match: 1. The CDR3 has 13 residues. The DNA of the CDR3 is TGTGCCAGCAGCTTCGGGGGGGTCAATGAGCAGTTCTTC. This translates into CASSFGGVNEQFF.

The gene calls are TRBV6-1 and TRBJ1-1, with D possibly TRBD1 on 5 matching bases. V was pared by 8 bases and J by 3 bases, with 16 bases between. The CDR3 has 14 amino acids. Germline assignment: CDR1 MNHNS and CDR2 SASEGT. The CDR3 spells CASRGGSAHTEAFF. Here the CDR3 DNA reads TGTGCCAGCCGCGGGGGGTCAGCCCACACTGAAGCTTTCTTT.

This chain connects TRBV2 to TRBJ1-2, with D possibly matching TRBD1 (6 bases). The V gene's germline CDR1 is SNHLY and CDR2 FYNNEI. The CDR3 has 13 amino acids. Trimming shortened V by 6 bases and J by 4 bases, and 12 bases separated the two germline ends. CDR3 in DNA: TGTGCCAGCAGGCTCGGGACACTCTATGGCTACACCTTC. Translation: CASRLGTLYGYTF.

The rearrangement links TRBV4-1 to TRBJ1-5; D is possibly TRBD1 (5 bases). CDR1 is MGHRA and CDR2 is YSYEKL in the germline V gene. The length of the CDR3 is 17 residues. Trimming removed 0 bases at V and 0 bases at J, with 12 bases between. In nucleotides, the CDR3 is TGCGCCAGCAGCCAAGATCTTGAGGGGATTAGCAATCAGCCCCAGCATTTT. Protein sequence: CASSQDLEGISNQPQHF.

This clonotype was counted a few times. The genes are TRBV15 and TRBJ1-1; D call uncertain. V lost 6 bases, J lost 4 bases, and 12 bases lay in between. Germline CDR1 is LNHNV and CDR2 is YYDKDF (reference sequence). CDR3 length: 13 residues. CDR3 in DNA: TGTGCCACCAGAGTGGGTGAGGGCACTGAAGCTTTCTTT. Residues: CATRVGEGTEAFF. The full variable domain, with the rest looked up from reference TRBV15 and TRBJ1-1, is DAMVIQNPRYQVTQFGKPVTLSCSQTLNHNVMYWYQQKSSQAPKLLFHYYDKDFNNEADTPDNFQSRRPNTSFCFLDIRSPGLGDTAMYLCATRVGEGTEAFFGQGTRLTVV.

The chain is built from TRBV5-4 and TRBJ1-1; no clear D. Per the germline V gene, CDR1 is SGHNT and CDR2 is YYREEE (reference sequence). V was pared by 4 bases and J by 0 bases, with 7 bases between. This CDR3 is built from 13 residues. Here the CDR3 reads CASSTQMNTEAFF. In DNA form, the CDR3 reads TGTGCCAGCAGCACCCAAATGAACACTGAAGCTTTCTTT.

This clonotype turned up a few times. The chain carries TRBV6-1 and TRBJ2-5; D perhaps matches TRBD2 (6 bases). V was shortened by 5 bases and J by 5 bases, with 18 bases between the two germline ends. This CDR3 comprises 15 residues. The germline CDR1 and CDR2 sequences are MNHNS and SASEGT. The CDR3 spells CASSPSLRDFETQYF. As DNA, the CDR3 is TGTGCCAGCAGTCCGTCCCTCCGGGACTTTGAGACCCAGTACTTC.

This clonotype was detected once. The chain has TRBV6-5 and TRBJ2-2, with D possibly being TRBD1 (5 bases). The germline CDR1 and CDR2 sequences are MNHEY and SVGAGI. V lost 3 bases and J 1 base, leaving 9 bases between the germline ends. This CDR3 contains 15 residues. CDR3 DNA sequence: TGTGCCAGCAGTTATGGGGCGGAGAACACCGGGGAGCTGTTTTTT. This codes for CASSYGAENTGELFF.

The V call is TRBV5-4, the J call TRBJ2-5, with 10 bases identical to TRBD2. CDR3 size: 17 residues. J lost 4 bases, V lost 0 bases, and 9 bases had no gene match. Per germline, CDR1 SGHNT and CDR2 YYREEE (reference sequence). CDR3 bases: TGTGCCAGCAGCTTGGGTCTAGCGGGAGTAGCTAGAGAGACCCAGTACTTC. Translating gives CASSLGLAGVARETQYF. The full variable domain, its missing parts supplied by reference TRBV5-4 and TRBJ2-5, is ETGVTQSPTHLIKTRGQQVTLRCSSQSGHNTVSWYQQALGQGPQFIFQYYREEENGRGNFPPRFSGLQFPNYSSELNVNALELDDSALYLCASSLGLAGVARETQYFGPGTRLLVL.